This T cell receptor (beta chain) is drawn from a study of T-cell reconstitution after alpha-beta-depleted transplantation in children. Preparation of the TCRbeta library used unique molecular identifiers. TCRdb used MiXCR to reprocess the PCR reads, holding one entry per CDR3 protein. This repertoire shows over 150,000 distinct CDR3 sequences, about 14% found once; its top ten account for around 13%. This clonotype was recorded at least ten times. Trimming took 0 bases from V and 4 from J, leaving 10 bases between them. Germline CDR1 SGHRS, CDR2 YFSETQ. The CDR3 is 15 residues long. The chain links TRBV5-1 to TRBJ1-4, with a tentative D call TRBD1 (6 bases). Sequencing was performed on PBMCs from the stem cell graft donor, taken from the stem cell graft. This receptor was taken from a human donor who donated a stem cell graft to a child with acute lymphoblastic leukemia. Here the CDR3 reads CASSLGQGNNEKLFF. CDR3 DNA sequence: TGCGCCAGCAGCTTGGGGCAGGGGAATAATGAAAAACTGTTTTTT.